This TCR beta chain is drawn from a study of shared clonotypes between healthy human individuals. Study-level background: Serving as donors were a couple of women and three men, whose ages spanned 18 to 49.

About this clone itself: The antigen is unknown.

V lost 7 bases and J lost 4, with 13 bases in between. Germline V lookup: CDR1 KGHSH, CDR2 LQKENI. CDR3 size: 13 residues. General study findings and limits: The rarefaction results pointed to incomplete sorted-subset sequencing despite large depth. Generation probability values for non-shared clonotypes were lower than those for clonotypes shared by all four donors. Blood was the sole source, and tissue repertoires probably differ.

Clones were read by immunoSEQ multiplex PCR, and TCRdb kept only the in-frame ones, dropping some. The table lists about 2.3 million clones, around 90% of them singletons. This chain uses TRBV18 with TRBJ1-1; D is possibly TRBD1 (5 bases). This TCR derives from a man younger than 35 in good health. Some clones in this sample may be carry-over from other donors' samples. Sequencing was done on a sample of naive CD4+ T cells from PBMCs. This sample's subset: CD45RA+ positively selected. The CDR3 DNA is TGTGCCAGCTTCGAGGGGCGTCTCACTGAAGCTTTCTTT. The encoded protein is CASFEGRLTEAFF.